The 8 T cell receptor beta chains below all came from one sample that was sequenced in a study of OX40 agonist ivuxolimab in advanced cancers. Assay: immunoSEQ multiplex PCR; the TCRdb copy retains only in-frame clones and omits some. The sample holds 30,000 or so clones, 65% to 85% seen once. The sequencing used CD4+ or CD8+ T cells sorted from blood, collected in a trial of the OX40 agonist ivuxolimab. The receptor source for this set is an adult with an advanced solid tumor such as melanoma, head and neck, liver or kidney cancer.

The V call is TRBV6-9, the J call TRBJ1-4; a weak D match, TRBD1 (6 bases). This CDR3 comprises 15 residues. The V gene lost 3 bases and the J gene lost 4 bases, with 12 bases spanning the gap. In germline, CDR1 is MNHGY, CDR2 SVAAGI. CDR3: CASSYSGADNEKLFF. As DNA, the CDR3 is TGTGCCAGCAGTTACTCAGGGGCTGATAATGAAAAACTGTTTTTT.

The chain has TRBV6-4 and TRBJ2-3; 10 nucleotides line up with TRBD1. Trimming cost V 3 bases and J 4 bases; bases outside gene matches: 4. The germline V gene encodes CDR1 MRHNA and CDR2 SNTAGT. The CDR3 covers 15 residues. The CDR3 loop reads CASSEGTGDSDTQYF. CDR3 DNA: TGTGCCAGCAGTGAAGGGACAGGGGATTCAGATACGCAGTATTTT.

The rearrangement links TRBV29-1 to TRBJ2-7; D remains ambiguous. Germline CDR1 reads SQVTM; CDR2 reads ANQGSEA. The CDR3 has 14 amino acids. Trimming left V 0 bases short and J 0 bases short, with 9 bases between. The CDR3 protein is CSVEDQHSSYEQYF. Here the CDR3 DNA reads TGCAGCGTTGAAGATCAACACAGCTCCTACGAGCAGTACTTC.

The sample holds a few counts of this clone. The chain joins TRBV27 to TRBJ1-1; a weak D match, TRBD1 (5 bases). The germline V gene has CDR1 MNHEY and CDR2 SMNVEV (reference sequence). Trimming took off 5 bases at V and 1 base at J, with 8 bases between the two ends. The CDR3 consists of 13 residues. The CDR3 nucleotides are TGTGCCAGCAGTGAAGGACAGAACACTGAAGCTTTCTTT. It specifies CASSEGQNTEAFF.

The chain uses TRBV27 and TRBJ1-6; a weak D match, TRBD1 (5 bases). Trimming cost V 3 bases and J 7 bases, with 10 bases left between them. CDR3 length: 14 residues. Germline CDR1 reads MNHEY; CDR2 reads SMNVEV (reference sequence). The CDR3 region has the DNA TGTGCCAGCAGTTTTGGGGGTGAGAATTCACCCCTCCACTTT. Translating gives CASSFGGENSPLHF.

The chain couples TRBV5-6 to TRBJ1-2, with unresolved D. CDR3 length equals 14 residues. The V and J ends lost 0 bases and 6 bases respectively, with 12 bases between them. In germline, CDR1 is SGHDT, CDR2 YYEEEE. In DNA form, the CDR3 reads TGTGCCAGCAGCTTGGTAACAGCCAGAGATGGCTACACCTTC. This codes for CASSLVTARDGYTF. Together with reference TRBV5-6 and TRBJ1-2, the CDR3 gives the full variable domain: DAGVTQSPTHLIKTRGQQVTLRCSPKSGHDTVSWYQQALGQGPQFIFQYYEEEERQRGNFPDRFSGHQFPNYSSELNVNALLLGDSALYLCASSLVTARDGYTFGSGTRLTVV.

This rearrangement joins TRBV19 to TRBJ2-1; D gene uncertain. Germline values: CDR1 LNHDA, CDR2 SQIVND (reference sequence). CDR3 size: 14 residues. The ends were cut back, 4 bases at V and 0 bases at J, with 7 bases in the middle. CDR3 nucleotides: TGTGCCAGTAGTAATGCAAACTCCTACAATGAGCAGTTCTTC. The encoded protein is CASSNANSYNEQFF.

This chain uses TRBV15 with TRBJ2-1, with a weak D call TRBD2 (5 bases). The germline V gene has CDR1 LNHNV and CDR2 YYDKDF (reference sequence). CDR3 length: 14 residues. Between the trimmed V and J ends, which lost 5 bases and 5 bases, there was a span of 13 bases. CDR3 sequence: CATSGNRGNNEQFF. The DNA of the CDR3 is TGTGCCACCAGCGGTAACCGGGGAAACAATGAGCAGTTCTTC.